Presented here are 2 T cell receptor beta chains from one specimen sequenced in a study of CD8 T cells in Susac syndrome. Roughly 0.45 to 1 ug RNA was reverse transcribed with random hexamers. TCRdb re-called the immunoSEQ multiplex PCR reads with MiXCR, one entry per CDR3 protein. The table includes roughly 190,000 distinct CDR3 sequences, about 91% detected once. Sequencing used CD4+ T cells from PBMCs. The origin of the receptors is a human donor with Susac syndrome.

This chain joins TRBV5-4 and TRBJ1-2; TRBD1 matches at 9 bases. The length of the CDR3 is 15 residues. V gave up 4 bases and J gave up 2 bases; unmatched junction bases: 6. Germline V gene lookup returns CDR1 SGHNT and CDR2 YYREEE (reference sequence). The CDR3 region has the DNA TGTGCCAGCAGCCCAACAGGGGGCGGGAACTATGGCTACACCTTC. Amino acid sequence: CASSPTGGGNYGYTF.

The rearrangement uses TRBV6-6 and TRBJ1-1; D call uncertain. V lost 6 bases and J lost 1, with 9 bases in between. This CDR3 is built from 13 residues. Per germline, CDR1 MNHNY and CDR2 SVGAGI (reference sequence). The CDR3 DNA reads as TGTGCCAGCAGCCCTCAGGCGAACACTGAAGCTTTCTTT. It specifies CASSPQANTEAFF.